This T cell receptor beta chain was captured in a study of blood T cell repertoires in COVID-19. Study in general: T cells, B-cell-depleted T cells, or PBMCs supplied cDNA or gDNA.

Per the germline V gene, CDR1 is LNHDA and CDR2 is SQIVND (reference sequence). V lost 7 bases and J lost 5, with 13 bases in between. The CDR3 runs 13 residues. The table came from immunoSEQ multiplex PCR; TCRdb's copy has only in-frame clones and leaves some out. The repertoire has some 200,000 clones, about nine tenths of them found once; the top ten carry over 4.5%. The sequencing sample was made of peripheral blood. The chain links TRBV19 to TRBJ2-3; tentatively, D is TRBD2 (6 bases). This receptor was obtained from a man aged 80 or over with acute or convalescent COVID-19. CDR3: CASKGTAEDTQYF. The DNA of the CDR3 is TGTGCCAGTAAAGGGACTGCCGAAGATACGCAGTATTTT.